The 32 T cell receptor beta chains below were found in one sample sequenced in a study of T cells after yellow fever vaccination. TCRdb called the 5' RACE reads again in MiXCR, with one record for every CDR3 protein. The table records a few hundred thousand distinct CDR3 sequences, roughly 6.1% of them present only once. Sequenced material: PBMCs, taken 5 days after the yellow fever booster vaccination. Every receptor here comes from a man aged 25-40 years who received the YFV17D yellow fever vaccine.

The J gene is TRBJ2-5, the V gene TRBV20-1; D gene unclear. The CDR3 contains 10 residues. V gave up 5 bases and J gave up 7 bases, with 8 bases separating them. Germline lookup yields CDR1 DFQATT and CDR2 SNEGSKA (reference sequence). CDR3 coding DNA: TGCAGTGCTGACCGCCCGACCCAGTACTTC. Its translation: CSADRPTQYF.

This clonotype was seen a few times. This sequence joins TRBV4-2 and TRBJ2-1; 7 bases are a match to TRBD2. CDR3 length: 17 amino acids. The trim removed 4 bases at V and 0 bases at J, leaving 9 bases unmatched. Germline V gene data show CDR1 as LGHNA and CDR2 as YNFKEQ. The chain's CDR3 is CASSPVGLDSSYNEQFF. The CDR3 bases are TGTGCCAGCAGCCCCGTCGGACTAGACAGCTCCTACAATGAGCAGTTCTTC.

Regarding this clonotype: At one end the junction does not follow the germline gene, possibly because of a read error. The rearrangement uses TRBV9 and TRBJ2-2, with TRBD1 matching over 11 bases. CDR1 SGDLS and CDR2 YYNGEE come from the germline V gene. The CDR3 loop spans 16 amino acids. CDR3 region: CTSSPRTGGLTGELFF. CDR3 DNA sequence: TGTACCAGCAGCCCCCGGACAGGGGGCCTCACCGGGGAGCTGTTTTTT.

The V gene is TRBV5-1, the J gene TRBJ2-5, with D perhaps TRBD1 or TRBD2 (6 bases each). The CDR3 totals 14 residues. The germline V and J ends were trimmed by 4 bases and 0 bases, with 10 bases remaining between them. The germline V gene encodes CDR1 SGHRS and CDR2 YFSETQ. CDR3 in DNA: TGCGCCAGCAGCCCGCGGGACAACCAAGAGACCCAGTACTTC. It encodes CASSPRDNQETQYF.

This clonotype was counted a few times. The chain uses TRBV12-3 or TRBV12-4 and TRBJ1-5; weak D call: TRBD1 (5 bases). This CDR3 comprises 13 residues. The V end lost 7 bases, the J end lost 3 bases, and 10 bases lay between the germline ends. CDR3 bases: TGTGCCAGCAAAGGGGAATTCAATCAGCCCCAGCATTTT. This codes for CASKGEFNQPQHF.

This clonotype showed up just a few times. The CDR3 region has the DNA TGTGCCAGCAGGGAGGCAGGGACCCAGTACTTC. The encoded protein is CASREAGTQYF. This chain joins TRBV6-6 and TRBJ2-5; D is perhaps TRBD2 (5 bases). The V gene's germline CDR1 is MNHNY and CDR2 SVGAGI (reference sequence). This CDR3 region has 11 residues. Trimming cost V 6 bases and J 7 bases, with 9 bases left between them.

This clonotype has a count of ten or more. The chain is built from TRBV19 and TRBJ1-5; no definite D call. The CDR3 has 16 amino acids. V dropped 3 bases and J dropped 2 bases, with 14 bases sitting between them. CDR1 and CDR2 (germline): LNHDA, SQIVND (reference sequence). In nucleotides, the CDR3 is TGTGCCAGTAGTATCCAACGTGGAAGGGGCAATCAGCCCCAGCATTTT. It specifies CASSIQRGRGNQPQHF.

The chain joins TRBV20-1 to TRBJ1-5; tentatively, D is TRBD1 (5 bases). The V end lost 3 bases, the J end lost 2 bases, and 11 bases lay between the germline ends. The length of the CDR3 is 14 residues. Per the germline V gene, CDR1 is DFQATT and CDR2 is SNEGSKA (reference sequence). CDR3 protein: CSASQGVGNQPQHF. CDR3 bases: TGCAGTGCTAGTCAGGGAGTCGGCAATCAGCCCCAGCATTTT.

This clonotype was observed a few times. The chain employs TRBV20-1 and TRBJ2-7; weak D call: TRBD2 (6 bases). With 5 bases removed from V and 0 bases from J, the gap between germline ends came to 17 bases. The CDR3 spans 15 residues. The germline gives CDR1 DFQATT, CDR2 SNEGSKA (reference sequence). Written as DNA, the CDR3 is TGCAGTGCTCGACAAAGCGGGTTCTCCTCCTACGAGCAGTACTTC. Protein: CSARQSGFSSYEQYF.

The table lists this clonotype with many counts. This chain uses TRBV5-1 with TRBJ2-7; D is unclear. The CDR3 loop spans 13 amino acids. Germline V CDR1 and CDR2: SGHRS, YFSETQ. V gave up 3 bases and J gave up 0 bases, with 7 bases separating them. CDR3 sequence: CASSSLVSYEQYF. The DNA of the CDR3 is TGCGCCAGCAGCTCACTTGTCTCCTACGAGCAGTACTTC.

This clonotype came up many times. V and J are TRBV4-2 and TRBJ1-2; weak D call: TRBD1 (5 bases). The V end was cut by 0 bases, the J end by 3 bases, with 11 bases between. CDR1 is LGHNA, CDR2 YNFKEQ, per germline. This CDR3 has 15 residues. CDR3 sequence: CASSQDLWDDYGYTF. DNA for the CDR3: TGTGCCAGCAGCCAAGATCTATGGGACGACTATGGCTACACCTTC.

This clonotype has more than one count but fewer than ten. This sequence joins TRBV12-3 or TRBV12-4 and TRBJ2-2; D is possibly TRBD2 (7 bases). This CDR3 is 17 amino acids long. Trimming took 5 bases from V and 2 from J, leaving 18 bases between them. The CDR3 loop is CASSPILGGTNTGELFF. CDR3 nucleotide sequence: TGTGCCAGCAGTCCAATTCTGGGAGGGACAAACACCGGGGAGCTGTTTTTT.

This clonotype came up a few times. The chain is built from TRBV20-1 and TRBJ2-4; D is perhaps TRBD2 (5 bases). Trimming left V 3 bases short and J 7 bases short, with 13 bases between. The CDR3 totals 13 residues. Germline V lookup: CDR1 DFQATT, CDR2 SNEGSKA (reference sequence). The CDR3 reads CSASSGRGNIQYF. CDR3 nucleotides: TGCAGTGCTAGCTCCGGCCGAGGGAACATTCAGTACTTC.

This clonotype was seen many times. The genes are TRBV29-1 and TRBJ2-5, with unresolved D. The CDR3 length is 15 residues. Trimming took off 0 bases at V and 4 bases at J, with 15 bases between the two ends. Germline CDR1 and CDR2: SQVTM and ANQGSEA. The CDR3 loop reads CSVEELGRFGETQYF. The CDR3 DNA sequence: TGCAGCGTTGAAGAACTGGGCAGGTTTGGAGAGACCCAGTACTTC.

This clonotype was seen only a few times. V and J are TRBV5-1 and TRBJ2-7, with D uncertain. The germline V gene encodes CDR1 SGHRS and CDR2 YFSETQ. With 4 bases removed from V and 1 base from J, the gap between germline ends came to 6 bases. The CDR3 is made up of 12 amino acids. CDR3 sequence: CASSTESYEQYF. The CDR3 DNA reads as TGCGCCAGCAGCACTGAGTCCTACGAGCAGTACTTC.

V is TRBV27 and J is TRBJ2-7, with TRBD1 matching 7 bases. J was trimmed by 3 bases and V by 4 bases; bases with no gene match: 12. The CDR3 consists of 16 residues. Looked up from germline, CDR1 is MNHEY and CDR2 is SMNVEV (reference sequence). CDR3 residues: CASSSFGSGTVYEQYF. The CDR3 DNA reads as TGTGCCAGCAGTTCGTTTGGATCCGGGACAGTCTACGAGCAGTACTTC.

This clonotype has only a few counts. The chain is built from TRBV5-1 and TRBJ1-3; D is perhaps TRBD1 (5 bases). The V and J ends lost 0 bases and 2 bases respectively, with 6 bases between them. The CDR3 is made up of 14 amino acids. In germline, CDR1 is SGHRS, CDR2 YFSETQ. CDR3 sequence (DNA): TGCGCCAGCAGCTTGGGACAGACTGGAAACACCATATATTTT. Its protein is CASSLGQTGNTIYF.

This clonotype was detected ten times or more. The V and J genes are TRBV5-1 and TRBJ2-2; 10 nucleotides match TRBD2. Germline V gene data show CDR1 as SGHRS and CDR2 as YFSETQ. This CDR3 has 15 amino acids. V trimming: 2 bases; J trimming: 3 bases; junction bases outside the gene matches: 1. This chain's CDR3 is CASSLSGRDTGELFF. The DNA of the CDR3 is TGCGCCAGCAGCTTAAGCGGGAGGGACACCGGGGAGCTGTTTTTT.

In its sample, this clonotype was seen many times. This chain links TRBV5-1 with TRBJ1-2, with 10 positions matching TRBD1. CDR3 size: 13 residues. V shed 4 bases and J 3 bases; nucleotides not matched to a gene: 0. From germline, CDR1 is SGHRS and CDR2 YFSETQ. In DNA form, the CDR3 reads TGCGCCAGCAGCGGGACAGGGGACTATGGCTACACCTTC. Translation gives CASSGTGDYGYTF. The complete variable domain, with remaining parts taken from reference TRBV5-1 and TRBJ1-2, reads KAGVTQTPRYLIKTRGQQVTLSCSPISGHRSVSWYQQTPGQGLQFLFEYFSETQRNKGNFPGRFSGRQFSNSRSEMNVSTLELGDSALYLCASSGTGDYGYTFGSGTRLTVV.

On this clonotype itself: The junction does not match germline at one end; this may be a read error. This sequence joins TRBV7-6 and TRBJ2-1; tentative D call: TRBD2 (6 bases). CDR1 is SGHVS, CDR2 FNYEAQ, per germline. This CDR3 comprises 15 residues. In DNA, the CDR3 is TGTGCCAGCAGCATAGCGGACCCCTCCTACAATGAGCAGTTCTTC. Translating it yields CASSIADPSYNEQFF.

The chain has TRBV12-3 or TRBV12-4 and TRBJ2-1, with 7 bases identical to TRBD1. The V segment lost 7 bases and the J segment 4 bases; nucleotides outside the gene matches: 10. The CDR3 is 15 residues long. The CDR3 coding sequence is TGTGCCAGCAATATCCACCGGGACAGATACAATGAGCAGTTCTTC. This sequence encodes CASNIHRDRYNEQFF.

The chain recombines TRBV30 with TRBJ2-7, with D possibly called TRBD1 or TRBD2 (5 bases each). The CDR3 has 13 amino acids. Germline CDR1 reads GTSNPN; CDR2 reads SVGIG (reference sequence). Trimming stripped 4 bases from V and 5 bases from J, with 15 bases between. CDR3 sequence (DNA): TGTGCCTGGAATAGGAGGACACAGCACGAGCAGTACTTC. It is translated as CAWNRRTQHEQYF.

Remarks on this clonotype: At one end the junction does not follow the germline gene, possibly because of a read error. The chain couples TRBV7-2 to TRBJ2-3, with D hard to call. The CDR3 totals 12 residues. Germline assignment: CDR1 SGHTA and CDR2 FQGNSA. CDR3 loop: CASSLAADMQYF. The CDR3 bases are TGTGCCAGCAGCTTGGCAGCAGATATGCAGTATTTT. Full variable domain (outside the CDR3, taken from reference TRBV7-2 and TRBJ2-3): GAGVSQSPSNKVTEKGKDVELRCDPISGHTALYWYRQSLGQGLEFLIYFQGNSAPDKSGLPSDRFSAERTGGSVSTLTIQRTQQEDSAVYLCASSLAADMQYFGPGTRLTVL.

This clonotype was counted at least ten times. CDR3 coding DNA: TGTGCCAGCTCACCACCATCTACGCCTAAGACCCAGTACTTC. Protein sequence: CASSPPSTPKTQYF. The chain links TRBV18 to TRBJ2-5; D call uncertain. Germline CDR1 is KGHSH and CDR2 is LQKENI. V lost 0 bases and J lost 6, with 11 bases in between. The CDR3 contains 14 residues.

This clonotype was recorded many times. The rearrangement joins TRBV20-1 to TRBJ1-5, with D unclear. Looked up from germline, CDR1 is DFQATT and CDR2 is SNEGSKA (reference sequence). The V gene lost 0 bases and the J gene lost 6 bases, with 6 bases spanning the gap. The CDR3 is made up of 12 amino acids. The CDR3 DNA follows: TGCAGTGCTAGAGAGGCCCGTCAGCCCCAGCATTTT. Its protein product is CSAREARQPQHF.

This clonotype was seen many times. V gene TRBV20-1 combines with J gene TRBJ2-7; 15 positions match TRBD2. The CDR3 has 17 residues. Germline values: CDR1 DFQATT, CDR2 SNEGSKA (reference sequence). Trimming cost V 4 bases and J 2 bases; bases outside gene matches: 9. CDR3 DNA: TGCAGTGCTACCACCAGGGGACTAGCGGGAGGAACCTACGAGCAGTACTTC. Amino acids: CSATTRGLAGGTYEQYF.

This clonotype was observed many times. The J gene is TRBJ2-7, the V gene TRBV5-1; D might be TRBD2 (5 bases). The CDR3 has 15 residues. The germline CDR1 and CDR2 sequences are SGHRS and YFSETQ. With 4 bases removed from V and 6 bases from J, the gap between germline ends came to 20 bases. This CDR3 reads CASSPALDLIREQYF. The CDR3 DNA follows: TGCGCCAGCAGCCCGGCACTAGATCTTATCCGCGAGCAGTACTTC.

This clonotype has just a few counts. The J gene is TRBJ2-2, the V gene TRBV7-9; D not certain. Germline CDR1 SEHNR, CDR2 FQNEAQ (reference sequence). The V gene lost 10 bases and the J gene lost 2 bases, with 14 bases spanning the gap. The CDR3 length is 14 residues. CDR3: CANSRKTNTGELFF. The CDR3 region has the DNA TGTGCCAATTCTAGGAAGACCAACACCGGGGAGCTGTTTTTT.

This clonotype was counted between two and nine times. The CDR3 spells CSPLRDTNTEAFF. The CDR3 DNA sequence: TGCAGCCCACTCAGGGACACTAACACTGAAGCTTTCTTT. J is TRBJ1-1 and V is TRBV20-1; D perhaps matches TRBD1 (6 bases). The germline V gene has CDR1 DFQATT and CDR2 SNEGSKA (reference sequence). The CDR3 contains 13 residues.

V gene TRBV20-1 combines with J gene TRBJ2-7; a possible D gene is TRBD1 (6 bases). V was pared by 5 bases and J by 9 bases, with 20 bases between. CDR3 size: 13 residues. Germline assignment: CDR1 DFQATT and CDR2 SNEGSKA (reference sequence). The CDR3 region has the DNA TGCAGTGCTCGCTGGACAGAGCCGGGTGGGCAGTACTTC. It encodes CSARWTEPGGQYF.

This clonotype has ten or more counts. The CDR3 region has the DNA TGTGCCAGCAGCCCAATCCGTTTTGGCAATGAGCAGTTCTTC. Residues: CASSPIRFGNEQFF. The chain combines TRBV7-8 with TRBJ2-1, with D uncertain. V dropped 5 bases and J dropped 6 bases, with 14 bases sitting between them. CDR1 and CDR2 from the germline V gene are SGHVS and FQNEAQ. The CDR3 sequence is 14 residues long.

The V gene is TRBV9, the J gene TRBJ2-1, with D unclear. CDR1 is SGDLS and CDR2 is YYNGEE in the germline V gene. This CDR3 has 14 amino acids. V was pared by 4 bases and J by 3 bases, with 11 bases between. The CDR3 DNA reads TGTGCCAGCAGCCCGCGGTCGGGCTACAATGAGCAGTTCTTC. It encodes CASSPRSGYNEQFF.